The 23 T cell receptor beta chains below were found in one sample sequenced in a study of cytomegalovirus exposure and HLA in healthy donors. PCR primers comprised 60 Vbeta and 13 Jbeta primers. Sequenced by immunoSEQ multiplex PCR; TCRdb stores in-frame clones only, minus some. Of some 100,000 clones listed, roughly 74% were seen once; the top ten hold roughly 3%. Sequenced sample: PBMCs. Receptors were obtained from a female donor in good health and CMV-seropositive.

This chain connects TRBV6-5 to TRBJ2-3, with a possible D match to TRBD1 (5 bases). The CDR3 contains 14 residues. Trimming took 11 bases from V and 2 from J, leaving 17 bases between them. Looked up from germline, CDR1 is MNHEY and CDR2 is SVGAGI. CDR3 DNA: TGTGCCTGCAAGGACACCCTTGACACAGATACGCAGTATTTT. Amino acid sequence: CACKDTLDTDTQYF.

The CDR3 nucleotides are TGCGCCAGCAGCTTGGAAACAGGGACTGAAGCTTTCTTT. It codes for CASSLETGTEAFF. The gene calls are TRBV5-1 and TRBJ1-1; D possibly corresponds to TRBD1 (6 bases). The V gene lost 0 bases and the J gene lost 5 bases, with 8 bases spanning the gap. This CDR3 has 13 amino acids. The germline V gene has CDR1 SGHRS and CDR2 YFSETQ.

The chain employs TRBV7-6 and TRBJ2-3, with 7 bases matching TRBD2. This CDR3 is built from 16 residues. V was clipped by 0 bases and J by 7 bases; unmatched bases: 10. Germline lookup yields CDR1 SGHVS and CDR2 FNYEAQ. In DNA form, the CDR3 reads TGTGCCAGCAGCTTAGCTTCTAGCGGTTTAGGGAATACGCAGTATTTT. Translating it yields CASSLASSGLGNTQYF.

The gene calls are TRBV4-2 and TRBJ2-1; TRBD1 aligns across 10 bases. The ends lost 4 bases at V and 2 bases at J; junction bases unmatched: 8. The CDR3 covers 17 residues. Germline CDR1 is LGHNA and CDR2 is YNFKEQ. CDR3 amino acids: CASSLPPGQGAYNEQFF. Written as DNA, the CDR3 is TGTGCCAGCAGCCTCCCGCCCGGACAGGGGGCCTACAATGAGCAGTTCTTC.

Here the CDR3 reads CASSRGSGGRFQTQYF. Written as DNA, the CDR3 is TGTGCCAGCAGCCGCGGATCGGGGGGCCGCTTTCAGACCCAGTACTTC. V usage is TRBV5-6 and J usage is TRBJ2-5, with D possibly being TRBD2 (7 bases). V lost 4 bases, J lost 6 bases, and 22 bases lay in between. Germline values: CDR1 SGHDT, CDR2 YYEEEE. The CDR3 sequence is 16 residues long.

The rearrangement links TRBV10-3 to TRBJ2-1; 14 bases are shared with TRBD2. The J segment lost 8 bases and the V segment lost 3 bases, leaving 6 bases of the junction unmatched. CDR1 is ENHRY and CDR2 is SYGVKD in the germline V gene. The CDR3 spans 16 residues. CDR3 sequence: CAISDQGTSGSDEQFF. DNA of the CDR3: TGTGCCATCAGTGACCAGGGGACTAGCGGGAGCGATGAGCAGTTCTTC.

The gene calls are TRBV25-1 and TRBJ2-1; 14 nucleotides align to TRBD2. This CDR3 is built from 15 residues. Trimming cost V 11 bases and J 7 bases; bases outside gene matches: 10. The V gene's germline CDR1 is MGHDK and CDR2 SYGVNS. CDR3 DNA sequence: TGTGCCGGGTGGACTAGCGGGAGGTCTGTTAATGAGCAGTTCTTC. Translation: CAGWTSGRSVNEQFF.

J is TRBJ2-5 and V is TRBV29-1; a possible D gene is TRBD2 (5 bases). The J call may be mistaken, given a closer DNA end match to TRBJ2-7. Germline V CDR1 and CDR2: SQVTM, ANQGSEA. This CDR3 is 12 amino acids long. The CDR3 here is CSVVGLLTEQYF. The CDR3 coding sequence is TGCAGCGTTGTAGGACTCTTGACCGAGCAGTACTTC.

The chain couples TRBV7-9 to TRBJ2-7, with a possible D match to TRBD2 (8 bases). In germline, CDR1 is SEHNR, CDR2 FQNEAQ (reference sequence). The CDR3 consists of 12 residues. The V and J ends lost 5 bases and 6 bases respectively, with 11 bases between them. The CDR3 nucleotides read TGTGCCAGCAGCCGGGAGGGGGCCGAGCAGTACTTC. This gives the protein CASSREGAEQYF.

The chain uses TRBV28 and TRBJ2-2; a possible D gene is TRBD1 (6 bases). V was cut by 5 bases and J by 4 bases, with 14 bases left in between. Germline lookup yields CDR1 MDHEN and CDR2 SYDVKM. The CDR3 consists of 15 residues. The CDR3 DNA follows: TGTGCCAGCAGTCGGGCAGGGGCGAGCACCGGGGAGCTGTTTTTT. It encodes CASSRAGASTGELFF.

The CDR3 bases are TGTGCCAGCAGCTTGGCCGGCGGGGGGGCCATCACAGATACGCAGTATTTT. It codes for CASSLAGGGAITDTQYF. The rearrangement uses TRBV5-6 and TRBJ2-3, with 9 bases fitting TRBD2. Germline loops: CDR1 SGHDT, CDR2 YYEEEE. This CDR3 region has 17 residues. V lost 0 bases and J lost 2; bases outside the gene matches: 7.

The chain has TRBV6-1 and TRBJ2-5, with D possibly matching TRBD1 (5 bases). The germline V gene encodes CDR1 MNHNS and CDR2 SASEGT. The CDR3 is 13 residues long. The germline V and J ends were trimmed by 3 bases and 5 bases, with 10 bases remaining between them. The CDR3 DNA reads TGTGCCAGCAGTGACCAGGGAAGCGAGACCCAGTACTTC. As protein: CASSDQGSETQYF.

The chain uses TRBV7-2 and TRBJ2-3; D possibly corresponds to TRBD2 (5 bases). This CDR3 comprises 14 residues. CDR1 SGHTA and CDR2 FQGNSA come from the germline V gene. V dropped 0 bases and J dropped 3 bases, with 7 bases sitting between them. The CDR3 sequence is CASSLAGETDTQYF. In nucleotides, the CDR3 is TGTGCCAGCAGCTTAGCGGGAGAAACAGATACGCAGTATTTT.

The chain is built from TRBV29-1 and TRBJ1-1, with D tentatively TRBD1 (5 bases). Germline assignment: CDR1 SQVTM and CDR2 ANQGSEA. V gave up 7 bases and J gave up 2 bases, with 17 bases separating them. The CDR3 sequence is 14 residues long. This CDR3 is CSAASGALNTEAFF. In DNA form, the CDR3 reads TGCAGCGCCGCAAGCGGGGCCCTCAACACTGAAGCTTTCTTT.

V and J are TRBV9 and TRBJ1-2, with D tentatively TRBD1 (5 bases). The length of the CDR3 is 14 residues. Trimming took 0 bases from V and 2 from J, leaving 8 bases between them. The germline V gene encodes CDR1 SGDLS and CDR2 YYNGEE. CDR3 amino acids: CASSVGTGNYGYTF. In nucleotides, the CDR3 is TGTGCCAGCAGCGTAGGTACAGGAAACTATGGCTACACCTTC.

The V and J genes are TRBV9 and TRBJ2-7, with D perhaps TRBD1 (6 bases). Germline lookup yields CDR1 SGDLS and CDR2 YYNGEE. V was cut by 0 bases and J by 2 bases, with 9 bases left in between. The CDR3 is 14 amino acids. In DNA, the CDR3 is TGTGCCAGCAGCGTAGATACAGGGACCTACGAGCAGTACTTC. Translating it yields CASSVDTGTYEQYF.

This chain uses TRBV6-6 with TRBJ1-1; the D gene is possibly TRBD1 (6 bases). Per germline, CDR1 MNHNY and CDR2 SVGAGI (reference sequence). CDR3 length: 15 residues. V was shortened by 5 bases and J by 2 bases, with 15 bases between the two germline ends. The CDR3 loop is CASSRGQTLNTEAFF. DNA of the CDR3: TGTGCCAGCAGTCGAGGACAGACGCTAAACACTGAAGCTTTCTTT.

The chain couples TRBV9 to TRBJ1-2, with 7 bases aligning to TRBD1. This CDR3 has 12 residues. The junction had 4 bases not matched to a gene; V was cut back by 3 bases and J by 8 bases. Germline V gene data show CDR1 as SGDLS and CDR2 as YYNGEE. DNA of the CDR3: TGTGCCAGCAGCGCGGGACAGCAAGGCTACACCTTC. Protein sequence: CASSAGQQGYTF.

This chain joins TRBV19 and TRBJ2-3; D is perhaps TRBD1 (6 bases). The CDR3 has 13 residues. Germline V CDR1 and CDR2: LNHDA, SQIVND (reference sequence). Trimming took 7 bases from V and 0 from J, leaving 8 bases between them. CDR3 protein: CASNRASTDTQYF. Written as DNA, the CDR3 is TGTGCCAGTAACAGGGCGAGCACAGATACGCAGTATTTT.

This clone is a singleton in its sample. The V and J genes are TRBV9 and TRBJ1-2; D is uncertain. Trimming removed 5 bases at V and 6 bases at J, with 14 bases between. CDR1 is SGDLS, CDR2 YYNGEE, per germline. The CDR3 consists of 13 residues. The CDR3 loop is CASSRQDYHGYTF. The DNA of the CDR3 is TGTGCCAGCAGTAGGCAGGATTATCATGGCTACACCTTC.

V is TRBV5-1 and J is TRBJ2-5, with 9 nucleotides matching TRBD2. V was pared by 4 bases and J by 5 bases, with 21 bases of the junction left unmatched. This CDR3 has 19 amino acids. Germline values: CDR1 SGHRS, CDR2 YFSETQ. The DNA for the CDR3 is TGCGCCAGCAGCCAATCCCCGACCGGGGCGGGGGGGCTTCGGGAGACCCAGTACTTC. Translating gives CASSQSPTGAGGLRETQYF.

V gene TRBV6-5 combines with J gene TRBJ2-1; TRBD2 matches at 8 bases. Germline lookup yields CDR1 MNHEY and CDR2 SVGAGI. This CDR3 is built from 14 residues. Germline trimming cut 7 bases from V and 4 bases from J; bases unmatched to any gene: 6. CDR3 sequence (DNA): TGTGCCAGCACTCGTAGCGGGGTGTACAATGAGCAGTTCTTC. Translated, it gives CASTRSGVYNEQFF.

This clone was recorded a few times. The rearrangement joins TRBV5-4 to TRBJ2-2; the D gene is possibly TRBD1 (6 bases). There are 14 residues in the CDR3. From germline, CDR1 is SGHNT and CDR2 YYREEE (reference sequence). V lost 3 bases, J lost 6 bases, and 12 bases lay in between. The CDR3 DNA reads as TGTGCCAGCAGCTCACAGGGTCGGTCCGGGGAGCTGTTTTTT. It codes for CASSSQGRSGELFF.